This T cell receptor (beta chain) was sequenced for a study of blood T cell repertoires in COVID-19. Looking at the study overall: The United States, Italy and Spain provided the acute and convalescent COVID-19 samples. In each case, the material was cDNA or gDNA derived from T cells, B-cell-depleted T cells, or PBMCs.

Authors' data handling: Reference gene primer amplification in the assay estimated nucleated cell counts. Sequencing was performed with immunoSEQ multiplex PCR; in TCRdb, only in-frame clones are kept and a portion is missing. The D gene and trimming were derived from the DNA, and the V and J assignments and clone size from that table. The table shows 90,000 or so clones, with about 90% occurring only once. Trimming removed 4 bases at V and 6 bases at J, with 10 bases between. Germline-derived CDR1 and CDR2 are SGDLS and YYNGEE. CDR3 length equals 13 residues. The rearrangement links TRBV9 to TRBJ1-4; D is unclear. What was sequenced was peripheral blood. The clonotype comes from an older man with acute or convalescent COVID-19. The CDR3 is CASSPTSDEKLFF. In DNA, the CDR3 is TGTGCCAGCAGCCCTACGAGTGATGAAAAACTGTTTTTT.